A selection of T cell receptor beta chains follows, all from one sample in a study of siplizumab effects on memory and regulatory T cells. The repertoire was sequenced with immunoSEQ multiplex PCR; TCRdb's copy has only in-frame clones and lacks some. The repertoire holds 70,000 to 95,000 clones, roughly 93% seen once, with 5.5% to 7.5% in the top ten. Material for sequencing was CD8+ T cells sorted from blood. The receptor set was obtained from a human donor in good health. Each CDR3 is given with its conserved first and last residue. The D gene is left open where the match is weak.

j_call	d_call	v_call	cdr3_aa	cdr3_nt
TRBJ2-3	TRBD2	TRBV11-2	CASSNKLAGGTDTQYF	TGTGCCAGCAGTAATAAACTAGCGGGAGGCACAGATACGCAGTATTTT
TRBJ2-7	NA	TRBV6-5	CASGVYEQYF	TGTGCCAGCGGAGTCTACGAGCAGTACTTC
TRBJ1-1	NA	TRBV5-6	CASSSWEGTEAFF	TGTGCCAGCAGCAGCTGGGAGGGCACTGAAGCTTTCTTT
TRBJ2-1	NA	TRBV7-9	CASSLDIGSRNEQFF	TGTGCCAGCAGCTTAGATATCGGTAGCAGGAATGAGCAGTTCTTC
TRBJ2-3	TRBD1	TRBV9	CASSPRQGSQYF	TGTGCCAGCAGCCCCCGACAGGGCTCGCAGTATTTT
TRBJ2-4	NA	TRBV4-3	CASSQEVGAKNIQYF	TGCGCCAGCAGCCAAGAGGTCGGAGCCAAAAACATTCAGTACTTC
TRBJ2-7	TRBD1	TRBV4-1	CASSQGPPQGAYEQYF	TGCGCCAGCAGCCAAGGGCCCCCGCAGGGGGCCTACGAGCAGTACTTC
TRBJ1-2	NA	TRBV7-2	CASSLGRANYGYTF	TGTGCCAGCAGCTTAGGCAGAGCTAACTATGGCTACACCTTC
TRBJ2-2	NA	TRBV6-5	CASSYSGPGELFF	TGTGCCAGCAGTTACTCGGGGCCCGGGGAGCTGTTTTTT
TRBJ2-7	TRBD1	TRBV5-1	CASSLETGGYEQYF	TGCGCCAGCAGCTTGGAAACAGGGGGCTACGAGCAGTACTTC
TRBJ2-2	TRBD2	TRBV27	CASSFSGRETGELFF	TGTGCCAGCAGTTTTAGCGGGAGAGAGACCGGGGAGCTGTTTTTT